These 24 T cell receptor beta chains share one sample of origin, sequenced in a study of T cells in Graves' hyperthyroidism and ophthalmopathy. The investigators amplified TCR beta CDR3 regions from RNA transcripts. The HTBI primer set was used in a first-round RT-PCR of the TCR CDR3. TCRdb called the multiplex PCR reads again in MiXCR, with one record for every CDR3 protein. In the table there are nearly 750,000 distinct CDR3 sequences, around a third of which are singletons. Sample: blood. These receptors came from a woman in her 40s with Graves' hyperthyroidism.

The gene calls are TRBV11-2 and TRBJ1-4; no definite D call. The CDR3 loop spans 13 amino acids. Germline-derived CDR1 and CDR2 are SGHAT and FQNNGV. The V end was cut by 11 bases, the J end by 7 bases, with 17 bases between. The CDR3 loop is CAWSVRAREKLFF. The CDR3 DNA reads as TGTGCCTGGAGTGTAAGGGCCCGTGAAAAACTGTTTTTT. Supplemented by reference TRBV11-2 and TRBJ1-4, the full variable domain reads EAGVAQSPRYKIIEKRQSVAFWCNPISGHATLYWYQQILGQGPKLLIQFQNNGVVDDSQLPKDRFSAERLKGVDSTLKIQPAKLEDSAVYLCAWSVRAREKLFFGSGTQLSVL.

This clonotype showed up many times. The chain uses TRBV4-3 and TRBJ1-2; D gene ambiguous. Trimming shortened V by 2 bases and J by 2 bases, and 15 bases separated the two germline ends. The CDR3 length is 16 residues. The germline V gene has CDR1 LGHNA and CDR2 YSLEER. The CDR3 sequence: CASSQSTSADNYGYTF. CDR3 DNA: TGCGCCAGCAGCCAATCTACTTCGGCGGACAACTATGGCTACACCTTC.

V is TRBV6-5 and J is TRBJ1-1; D not resolved. V gave up 0 bases and J gave up 0 bases, with 11 bases separating them. CDR3 length equals 16 residues. Germline assignment: CDR1 MNHEY and CDR2 SVGAGI. The CDR3 coding sequence is TGTGCCAGCAGTTACTCGAACCCGATTATGAACACTGAAGCTTTCTTT. Protein product: CASSYSNPIMNTEAFF.

This clonotype was seen a few times. The chain links TRBV12-3 or TRBV12-4 to TRBJ2-5, with TRBD2 identical over 12 bases. The length of the CDR3 is 18 residues. J lost 5 bases, V lost 5 bases, and 15 bases had no gene match. CDR3 DNA sequence: TGTGCCAGCAGTGCCATCAGGGGGACTAGCGGGCCCCAGGAGACCCAGTACTTC. Protein product: CASSAIRGTSGPQETQYF.

The V gene is TRBV12-3 or TRBV12-4, the J gene TRBJ2-5; D may match TRBD1 or TRBD2 (5 bases each). This CDR3 is built from 18 residues. V was cut by 5 bases and J by 5 bases, with 27 bases left in between. In nucleotides, the CDR3 is TGTGCCAGCAGTAAGGGACGGACCGATTTTGGCAAACCGGAGACCCAGTACTTC. This sequence encodes CASSKGRTDFGKPETQYF.

The sample holds one count of this clonotype. V and J are TRBV7-2 and TRBJ2-7; D gene uncertain. The V end was cut by 1 base, the J end by 1 base, with 14 bases between. Germline CDR1 and CDR2: SGHTA and FQGNSA. This CDR3 is built from 16 residues. In DNA form, the CDR3 reads TGTGCCAGCAGCTTAGTAGTGTCGACTGATTCCTACGAGCAGTACTTC. Encoded protein: CASSLVVSTDSYEQYF.

This clonotype showed up many times. This rearrangement joins TRBV9 to TRBJ2-7, with D tentatively TRBD1 (6 bases). The germline gives CDR1 SGDLS, CDR2 YYNGEE. This CDR3 comprises 15 residues. Trimming left V 4 bases short and J 4 bases short, with 18 bases between. The CDR3 bases are TGTGCCAGCAGCTCGCAACCGGGACAAAATTACGAGCAGTACTTC. It encodes CASSSQPGQNYEQYF.

The chain uses TRBV10-3 and TRBJ2-7; D may be TRBD1 (5 bases). The germline gives CDR1 ENHRY, CDR2 SYGVKD. The CDR3 extends over 12 amino acids. Trimming removed 3 bases from V and 5 bases from J, with 8 bases in between. CDR3 in amino acids: CAISEGVHEQYF. CDR3 DNA: TGTGCCATCAGTGAAGGGGTCCACGAGCAGTACTTC.

The V gene is TRBV7-2, the J gene TRBJ1-6; D perhaps matches TRBD1 (5 bases). CDR3 size: 14 residues. Trimming shortened V by 11 bases and J by 4 bases, and 15 bases separated the two germline ends. Germline V gene data show CDR1 as SGHTA and CDR2 as FQGNSA. The CDR3 DNA reads TGTGCCTGGGCGACAGTATTTTATAATTCACCCCTCCACTTT. Amino acids: CAWATVFYNSPLHF.

The table lists this clonotype with many counts. The V and J genes are TRBV12-3 or TRBV12-4 and TRBJ1-5; 9 nucleotides align to TRBD1. V was clipped by 6 bases and J by 1 base; unmatched bases: 4. This CDR3 region has 15 residues. CDR3 nucleotide sequence: TGTGCCAGCAGGCGGACAGGGGCGAGCAATCAGCCCCAGCATTTT. Translating gives CASRRTGASNQPQHF.

V and J are TRBV29-1 and TRBJ2-1; TRBD2 agrees at 8 bases. V trimming: 5 bases; J trimming: 2 bases; junction bases outside the gene matches: 2. Germline loops: CDR1 SQVTM, CDR2 ANQGSEA. CDR3 length equals 13 residues. The CDR3 is CSVSSGAYNEQFF. In DNA, the CDR3 is TGCAGCGTTAGTAGCGGGGCCTACAATGAGCAGTTCTTC.

This clonotype has ten or more counts. The V call is TRBV6-5, the J call TRBJ1-1; 9 bases are shared with TRBD1. V gave up 6 bases and J gave up 4 bases; unmatched junction bases: 6. Germline V gene data show CDR1 as MNHEY and CDR2 as SVGAGI. CDR3 size: 14 residues. This chain's CDR3 is CASRSGQGVTEAFF. The CDR3 nucleotides are TGTGCCAGCAGGTCGGGACAGGGCGTCACTGAAGCTTTCTTT.

On this clonotype: A read error may explain this, as a much larger clone is one base away. The rearrangement uses TRBV10-3 and TRBJ1-1; D remains unclear. The CDR3 is 13 residues long. V lost 5 bases to trimming and J lost 13 bases, with 20 bases between them. Per the germline V gene, CDR1 is ENHRY and CDR2 is SYGVKD. This chain's CDR3 is CAISHIGPRLGFF. CDR3 in DNA: TGTGCCATCAGTCACATCGGGCCTCGCCTCGGTTTCTTT.

This clonotype was recorded a few times. The chain links TRBV12-3 or TRBV12-4 to TRBJ2-5, with D perhaps TRBD2 (6 bases). The CDR3 sequence is 13 residues long. Trimming stripped 7 bases from V and 3 bases from J, with 12 bases between. The CDR3 protein is CASNWDWEETQYF. Here the CDR3 DNA reads TGTGCCAGCAACTGGGACTGGGAAGAGACCCAGTACTTC.

This clonotype came up a few times. This chain uses TRBV12-3 or TRBV12-4 with TRBJ1-2; TRBD1 matches at 9 bases. This CDR3 is built from 15 residues. The V segment lost 7 bases and the J segment 2 bases; nucleotides outside the gene matches: 8. CDR3 sequence reads: CASMRGQGANYGYTF. The CDR3 DNA follows: TGTGCCAGCATGAGGGGACAGGGAGCGAACTATGGCTACACCTTC.

This clonotype was observed a few times. This chain joins TRBV12-3 or TRBV12-4 and TRBJ1-6; D is unresolved. This CDR3 has 14 residues. Trimming stripped 4 bases from V and 7 bases from J, with 11 bases between. CDR3 DNA sequence: TGTGCCAGCAGTTACTCGATTCTGAATTCACCCCTCCACTTT. Amino acids: CASSYSILNSPLHF.

Notes on this clonotype: Given a much more abundant clone one base away, this may be a read error. The CDR3 carries no conserved terminal phenylalanine or tryptophan, so it likely arises from a read error. The limits of the CDR3 on the DNA are not certain, so only TCRdb's listed CDR3 is given. The rearrangement links TRBV4-3 to TRBJ1-3. Germline V gives CDR1 LGHNA, CDR2 YSLEER. 9 amino acids form the CDR3, both terminal residues included. CDR3: CAGSCRSRP.

The sample holds many counts of this clonotype. The chain recombines TRBV29-1 with TRBJ1-1; a possible D gene is TRBD1 (6 bases). Per germline, CDR1 SQVTM and CDR2 ANQGSEA. This CDR3 is built from 13 residues. The ends were cut back, 7 bases at V and 1 base at J, with 13 bases in the middle. CDR3 loop: CSALQGANTEAFF. The CDR3 nucleotides are TGCAGCGCTTTACAGGGAGCGAACACTGAAGCTTTCTTT.

V is TRBV28 and J is TRBJ1-1; TRBD1 aligns across 10 bases. V lost 3 bases to trimming and J lost 2 bases; unmatched junction nucleotides: 6. The CDR3 contains 16 residues. CDR1 is MDHEN and CDR2 is SYDVKM in the germline V gene. The CDR3 loop is CASSFRDRGINTEAFF. CDR3 DNA sequence: TGTGCCAGCAGTTTCCGGGACAGGGGTATTAACACTGAAGCTTTCTTT.

The V gene is TRBV18, the J gene TRBJ1-6, with 7 bases that match TRBD1. CDR1 is KGHSH and CDR2 is LQKENI in the germline V gene. The CDR3 sequence is 13 residues long. V lost 2 bases and J lost 10; bases outside the gene matches: 2. CDR3 nucleotide sequence: TGTGCCAGCTCACCAGACAGGGTATCACCCCTCCACTTT. This sequence encodes CASSPDRVSPLHF.

The chain employs TRBV12-3 or TRBV12-4 and TRBJ1-1; weak D call: TRBD1 (6 bases). The CDR3 extends over 12 amino acids. The V end was cut by 10 bases, the J end by 2 bases, with 11 bases between. The CDR3 reads CATQGINTEAFF. In DNA form, the CDR3 reads TGTGCCACTCAGGGGATAAACACTGAAGCTTTCTTT.

At least ten counts were recorded for this clonotype. The rearrangement uses TRBV24-1 and TRBJ1-1; 7 nucleotides agree with TRBD1. The CDR3 is 15 residues long. Trimming at V came to 2 bases and at J to 7 bases, leaving 9 bases not matched to a gene. Germline V CDR1 and CDR2: KGHDR, SFDVKD. Here the CDR3 DNA reads TGTGCCACCAGTGATTCCAGGGGGTCGGTTTTTGAAGCTTTCTTT. Protein sequence: CATSDSRGSVFEAFF.

This rearrangement joins TRBV7-9 to TRBJ2-7, with D possibly matching TRBD2 (5 bases). V lost 6 bases and J 3 bases, leaving 9 bases between the germline ends. The CDR3 spans 12 residues. Germline V gives CDR1 SEHNR, CDR2 FQNEAQ (reference sequence). The CDR3 loop reads CASSVRGYEQYF. The CDR3 DNA follows: TGTGCCAGCAGTGTACGGGGCTACGAGCAGTACTTC.

This chain connects TRBV5-6 to TRBJ1-5, with 7 nucleotides matching TRBD1. Per the germline V gene, CDR1 is SGHDT and CDR2 is YYEEEE. CDR3 size: 13 residues. V shed 5 bases and J 7 bases; nucleotides not matched to a gene: 6. CDR3 in DNA: TGTGCCAGCAGACAGGGGTGGGTGCAGCCCCAGCATTTT. This codes for CASRQGWVQPQHF.